This T cell receptor (beta chain) came from a study of control samples from healthy donors and cancer patients. V dropped 4 bases and J dropped 4 bases, with 17 bases sitting between them. Germline V gene lookup returns CDR1 SGDLS and CDR2 YYNGEE. This CDR3 is built from 16 residues. Libraries were prepared by immunoSEQ multiplex PCR; TCRdb keeps only in-frame clonotypes and omits some of them. The data show 130,000 or so clones, 80% to 95% seen once. The sequenced material came from blood. This receptor was obtained from a man in his forties in good health. This chain connects TRBV9 to TRBJ2-2, with D perhaps TRBD1 (5 bases). The CDR3: CASSPLIGALTGELFF. CDR3 nucleotides: TGTGCCAGCAGCCCACTCATAGGGGCCCTCACCGGGGAGCTGTTTTTT.